The present T cell receptor beta chain was sequenced within a study of blood T cells in healthy people across ages. Study context: When template switching was applied, about one barcoded beta molecule was captured per two T cells.

A second about 6 to 11 cycle PCR used barcoded and J-beta primers. Every molecule of cDNA carried a tag from a template-switch adaptor with 12 random nucleotides. TCRdb redid the calling of the 5' RACE reads with MiXCR, one entry per CDR3 protein. The repertoire consists of 450,000 to 700,000 distinct CDR3 sequences, with roughly 28% occurring once and the leading ten covering about 18%. Germline-derived CDR1 and CDR2 are LGHNA and YSLEER. The CDR3 runs to 14 residues. Trimming cost V 4 bases and J 0 bases, with 9 bases left between them. The individuals who served as donors were healthy Caucasians living in Russia, aged roughly 6 to 100.

The chain is built from TRBV4-3 and TRBJ1-2; D uncertain. The sequenced sample was blood. This sequence originates from a woman in her seventies in good health. CDR3 sequence (DNA): TGCGCCAGCAGCCCCTCCGCGGCTAACTATGGCTACACCTTC. It specifies CASSPSAANYGYTF.